This passage covers 20 T cell receptor beta chains from one sample sequenced in a study of blood T cell repertoires in COVID-19. Assay used: immunoSEQ multiplex PCR; TCRdb lists only in-frame clones, some missing. The top ten clones hold 9.9% of a sample with roughly 100,000 clones, almost 85% of them seen once. The specimen sequenced was peripheral blood. These receptors originate from a man between 35 and 55 years old with active or convalescent COVID-19.

The V gene is TRBV2, the J gene TRBJ1-5; TRBD1 might be the D (6 bases). The V gene's germline CDR1 is SNHLY and CDR2 FYNNEI. The CDR3 runs 15 residues. V was clipped by 8 bases and J by 6 bases, with 20 bases between them. The DNA for the CDR3 is TGTGCCAGCGTTCCTAACACAGGGAAGGGTCAGCCCCAGCATTTT. Translated, it gives CASVPNTGKGQPQHF.

This chain links TRBV27 with TRBJ1-3; 7 positions agree with TRBD1. Trimming removed 5 bases from V and 11 bases from J; junction bases left unmatched: 15. The CDR3 is 15 residues long. Germline CDR1 and CDR2: MNHEY and SMNVEV (reference sequence). Here the CDR3 DNA reads TGTGCCAGCAGTCTCCCGACAGGGATGGGGGGATCCATATATTTT. Its protein product is CASSLPTGMGGSIYF.

This clone appeared a few times. The chain's CDR3 is CASSGVAGGIHNEQFF. CDR3 bases: TGCGCCAGCAGTGGAGTAGCGGGGGGAATCCACAATGAGCAGTTCTTC. This chain uses TRBV10-2 with TRBJ2-1; 10 nucleotides line up with TRBD2. The CDR3 is made up of 16 amino acids. Germline-derived CDR1 and CDR2 are WSHSY and SAAADI. Trimming removed 4 bases from V and 5 bases from J; junction bases left unmatched: 8.

The CDR3 reads CASSQERGWVFF. The CDR3 DNA sequence: TGTGCCAGCAGCCAAGAGCGGGGTTGGGTGTTTTTT. This sequence joins TRBV3-1 (or the pseudogene TRBV3-2) and TRBJ2-2; D might be TRBD2 (6 bases). V lost 0 bases to trimming and J lost 15 bases, with 11 bases between them. The germline gives CDR1 LGHDT, CDR2 YNNKEL (reference sequence). The CDR3 length is 12 residues.

V gene TRBV29-1 combines with J gene TRBJ1-1; D unclear. The CDR3 runs to 11 residues. V lost 1 base, J lost 6 bases, and 6 bases lay in between. Germline CDR1 reads SQVTM; CDR2 reads ANQGSEA. In nucleotides, the CDR3 is TGCAGCGTTGAAGGAGTCCCTGAAGCTTTCTTT. Encoded protein: CSVEGVPEAFF.

The V and J genes are TRBV5-1 and TRBJ2-5; a weak D match, TRBD2 (5 bases). This CDR3 has 13 amino acids. With 4 bases removed from V and 4 bases from J, the gap between germline ends came to 11 bases. Germline V gene data show CDR1 as SGHRS and CDR2 as YFSETQ. This CDR3 reads CASSRGFAETQYF. CDR3 DNA sequence: TGCGCCAGCAGCCGGGGATTCGCAGAGACCCAGTACTTC.

The chain has TRBV7-9 and TRBJ2-2; tentative D call: TRBD2 (6 bases). This CDR3 is 17 amino acids long. Germline V gene lookup returns CDR1 SEHNR and CDR2 FQNEAQ (reference sequence). Between the trimmed V and J ends, which lost 5 bases and 4 bases, there was a span of 20 bases. CDR3 sequence: CASSKDRGAGSTGELFF. The CDR3 DNA follows: TGTGCCAGCAGCAAGGACCGCGGGGCTGGTTCCACCGGGGAGCTGTTTTTT.

The V gene is TRBV7-3, the J gene TRBJ1-3, with D unclear. CDR1 and CDR2 (germline): SGHTA, FQGTGA. V was clipped by 5 bases and J by 0 bases, with 11 bases between them. The CDR3 spans 15 residues. This CDR3 is CASSPPGSSGNTIYF. In DNA form, the CDR3 reads TGTGCCAGCAGCCCCCCGGGGAGCTCTGGAAACACCATATATTTT.

The rearrangement links TRBV2 to TRBJ1-2, with D perhaps TRBD1 (5 bases). CDR1 SNHLY and CDR2 FYNNEI come from the germline V gene. There are 12 residues in the CDR3. Trimming took 6 bases from V and 4 from J, leaving 9 bases between them. CDR3 loop: CASRQGGYGYTF. The CDR3 region has the DNA TGTGCCAGCAGGCAGGGAGGCTATGGCTACACCTTC. Looking up the rest from reference TRBV2 and TRBJ1-2 gives the full variable domain: EPEVTQTPSHQVTQMGQEVILRCVPISNHLYFYWYRQILGQKVEFLVSFYNNEISEKSEIFDDQFSVERPDGSNFTLKIRSTKLEDSAMYFCASRQGGYGYTFGSGTRLTVV.

The gene calls are TRBV6-5 and TRBJ1-2, with D possibly being TRBD1 (5 bases). Germline V CDR1 and CDR2: MNHEY, SVGAGI. V was trimmed by 4 bases and J by 7 bases, leaving 16 bases between them. The CDR3 covers 14 residues. CDR3 residues: CASSSRGELSGYTF. CDR3 sequence (DNA): TGTGCCAGCAGTTCGCGGGGGGAACTCTCTGGCTACACCTTC.

The rearrangement uses TRBV5-1 and TRBJ2-3; possibly TRBD2 for D (5 bases). This CDR3 spans 12 amino acids. Trimming pared 0 bases from V and 6 bases from J, leaving 5 bases between. Germline CDR1 reads SGHRS; CDR2 reads YFSETQ. The CDR3 sequence: CASSLVADTQYF. CDR3 nucleotides: TGCGCCAGCAGCTTGGTAGCGGATACGCAGTATTTT.

This clone was counted between two and nine times. The chain combines TRBV2 with TRBJ1-1, with 7 bases that match TRBD1. This CDR3 contains 13 residues. Germline CDR1 SNHLY, CDR2 FYNNEI. With 1 base clipped from V and 5 bases from J, the junction kept 1 base outside the gene matches. The CDR3 here is CASSEEGATEAFF. The CDR3 DNA follows: TGTGCCAGCAGTGAAGAGGGGGCGACTGAAGCTTTCTTT.

The chain is built from TRBV7-2 and TRBJ1-1, with 7 bases that match TRBD1. After removal of 8 bases from V and 5 bases from J, the junction contained 8 bases not matched to a gene. This CDR3 has 13 residues. CDR1 is SGHTA, CDR2 FQGNSA, per germline. This CDR3 reads CASAGQATTEAFF. The CDR3 nucleotides read TGTGCCAGCGCAGGACAGGCTACTACTGAAGCTTTCTTT.

The chain links TRBV19 to TRBJ1-3; TRBD1 matches 7 bases. Germline trimming cut 8 bases from V and 1 base from J; bases unmatched to any gene: 8. The CDR3 totals 15 residues. Per germline, CDR1 LNHDA and CDR2 SQIVND (reference sequence). Here the CDR3 reads CASHPGQKSGNTIYF. In DNA, the CDR3 is TGTGCCAGTCATCCGGGACAGAAGTCTGGAAACACCATATATTTT.

This clone turned up a few times. The V and J genes are TRBV20-1 and TRBJ1-4; tentative D call: TRBD1 (6 bases). The CDR3 is 13 amino acids. Germline CDR1 reads DFQATT; CDR2 reads SNEGSKA (reference sequence). V lost 3 bases, J lost 8 bases, and 13 bases lay in between. CDR3 sequence reads: CSASSTGQEKLFF. In nucleotides, the CDR3 is TGCAGTGCTAGTAGTACAGGGCAAGAAAAACTGTTTTTT.

The V gene is TRBV20-1, the J gene TRBJ1-1; D uncertain. Germline CDR1 reads DFQATT; CDR2 reads SNEGSKA (reference sequence). V was shortened by 3 bases and J by 10 bases, with 12 bases between the two germline ends. The CDR3 spans 11 residues. CDR3 in amino acids: CSARAGEGAFF. In DNA, the CDR3 is TGCAGTGCTAGGGCCGGTGAGGGAGCTTTCTTT.

The V and J genes are TRBV11-2 and TRBJ2-7, with 11 nucleotides matching TRBD2. V trimming: 1 base; J trimming: 3 bases; junction bases outside the gene matches: 11. This CDR3 region has 18 residues. The germline V gene has CDR1 SGHAT and CDR2 FQNNGV. The DNA of the CDR3 is TGTGCCAGCAGCTTAGTATCCCTAGCGGGGGGCCCAATCTACGAGCAGTACTTC. This encodes CASSLVSLAGGPIYEQYF.

This clone was observed a single time. This chain links TRBV6-1 with TRBJ2-7; 10 positions match TRBD1. The CDR3 length is 16 residues. The V segment lost 4 bases and the J segment 3 bases; nucleotides outside the gene matches: 9. Germline lookup yields CDR1 MNHNS and CDR2 SASEGT. The CDR3 DNA sequence: TGTGCCAGCAGTGTACAAACCGGGACAGGGGTCTACGAGCAGTACTTC. Translation: CASSVQTGTGVYEQYF.

CDR3 in DNA: TGTGCCAGCTCACCCGGGACTAGCCCTTGGAATGAGCAGTTCTTC. Translating it yields CASSPGTSPWNEQFF. The chain has TRBV18 and TRBJ2-1, with 9 bases that match TRBD2. V was pared by 3 bases and J by 7 bases, with 7 bases of the junction left unmatched. Germline CDR1 is KGHSH and CDR2 is LQKENI. The CDR3 sequence is 15 residues long.

The V and J genes are TRBV2 and TRBJ1-5; no definite D call. The CDR3 runs to 11 residues. In germline, CDR1 is SNHLY, CDR2 FYNNEI. V shed 3 bases and J shed 6 bases, with 3 bases lying between them. The CDR3 loop is CASSDGQPQHF. The CDR3 DNA follows: TGTGCCAGCAGTGACGGTCAGCCCCAGCATTTT.